The present entry profiles one TCR beta chain with its context. Its cognate antigen is unknown. This sample was taken from a study of PD-L1 blockade in urothelial cancer. Looking at the study overall: Timepoints chosen for blood analysis were 3 weeks (second dose) and 6 weeks after treatment start.

This table comes from immunoSEQ multiplex PCR, and its TCRdb copy is limited to in-frame clones, with some not included. Here the sample spans 100,000 to 150,000 clones, about 82% being singletons. Study observations and caveats: Prediction of better survival came from below-median pretreatment blood TCR clonality. When measured at 3 weeks, tumor-associated blood clones expanded more in durable-benefit patients.

The CDR3 is 15 residues long. The trim removed 1 base at V and 4 bases at J, leaving 4 bases unmatched. Germline V CDR1 and CDR2: SGHTS, YDEGEE. Time point of the sample: peripheral blood 6 weeks after treatment start. Sequenced material: PBMCs, taken around atezolizumab (anti-PD-L1) treatment. The chain joins TRBV5-8 to TRBJ1-5; TRBD1 aligns across 8 bases. This TCR was recovered from a man aged 50-59 years with urothelial cancer. The DNA of the CDR3 is TGTGCCAGCAGCTTGTACCAGGGGGCGAATCAGCCCCAGCATTTT. Its protein product is CASSLYQGANQPQHF.